A single sample is the source of the 26 T cell receptor beta chains below, sequenced in a study of cytomegalovirus exposure and HLA in healthy donors. Vbeta (60) and Jbeta (13) primers were used in the PCR. Only in-frame clones appear in the TCRdb table, and some are missing; sequencing was by immunoSEQ multiplex PCR. The sample lists under 150,000 clones, 67% occurring once. Sequencing used PBMCs. The receptors here all came from a man in his late teens or twenties in good health and CMV-seropositive.

There are a few counts of this clone. The rearrangement uses TRBV5-4 and TRBJ1-2; weak D call: TRBD1 (5 bases). The V end lost 0 bases, the J end lost 5 bases, and 11 bases lay between the germline ends. This CDR3 spans 14 amino acids. CDR1 and CDR2 from the germline V gene are SGHNT and YYREEE (reference sequence). CDR3: CASSLGQGTYGYTF. In nucleotides, the CDR3 is TGTGCCAGCAGCTTGGGTCAGGGCACATATGGCTACACCTTC.

This rearrangement joins TRBV11-2 to TRBJ2-7, with 7 bases that match TRBD1. Germline V gene sequence: CDR1 SGHAT, CDR2 FQNNGV. CDR3 length: 16 residues. After removal of 4 bases from V and 3 bases from J, the junction contained 12 bases not matched to a gene. CDR3 sequence reads: CASSSTKRGLIYEQYF. The CDR3 DNA follows: TGTGCCAGCAGCTCGACCAAGAGGGGGCTCATCTACGAGCAGTACTTC.

A note on this clone: A junction boundary mismatches the germline segment, possibly from a read error. CDR3 in amino acids: CASSLQRTGHISF. The CDR3 DNA reads TGTGCCAGCAGCCTCCAACGGACAGGGCATATCTCCTTC. The chain carries TRBV11-2 and TRBJ1-2; 8 nucleotides align to TRBD1. The CDR3 is made up of 13 amino acids. Germline V gives CDR1 SGHAT, CDR2 FQNNGV.

The rearrangement links TRBV2 to TRBJ1-2; 12 positions match TRBD1. The CDR3 length is 15 residues. The germline V gene encodes CDR1 SNHLY and CDR2 FYNNEI. V lost 6 bases to trimming and J lost 2 bases; unmatched junction nucleotides: 4. The CDR3 spells CASRSGTGGNYGYTF. Written as DNA, the CDR3 is TGTGCCAGCAGATCCGGGACAGGGGGCAACTATGGCTACACCTTC.

The genes are TRBV11-2 and TRBJ1-6; no clear D. V was trimmed by 1 base and J by 10 bases, leaving 5 bases between them. From germline, CDR1 is SGHAT and CDR2 FQNNGV. This CDR3 has 12 residues. DNA of the CDR3: TGTGCCAGCAGCTTAGTTGAGTCACCCCTCCACTTT. This gives the protein CASSLVESPLHF.

The J gene is TRBJ2-2, the V gene TRBV7-6; 8 bases agree with TRBD2. V lost 0 bases to trimming and J lost 4 bases; unmatched junction nucleotides: 16. The CDR3 is made up of 20 amino acids. Germline lookup yields CDR1 SGHVS and CDR2 FNYEAQ. The CDR3 region is CASSLATRLAGGRPTGELFF. The CDR3 region has the DNA TGTGCCAGCAGCTTAGCGACCCGGTTGGCGGGGGGCCGACCCACCGGGGAGCTGTTTTTT.

The rearrangement links TRBV5-4 to TRBJ2-3; tentatively, D is TRBD2 (6 bases). Deletions cut 7 bases from V and 4 bases from J, with 25 bases between. The CDR3 is 17 amino acids. CDR1 and CDR2 from the germline V gene are SGHNT and YYREEE (reference sequence). CDR3 DNA sequence: TGTGCCAGCTCCCCCCCTTCTGGGCAGGGAGGCGCAGATACGCAGTATTTT. It yields the protein CASSPPSGQGGADTQYF.

The rearrangement uses TRBV7-9 and TRBJ2-7, with TRBD2 as a possible D gene (6 bases). V lost 1 base to trimming and J lost 6 bases, with 10 bases between them. CDR1 SEHNR and CDR2 FQNEAQ come from the germline V gene (reference sequence). This CDR3 spans 13 amino acids. The CDR3 nucleotides read TGTGCCAGCAGCTTAGGCGGGGCGGGCGAGCAGTACTTC. Encoded protein: CASSLGGAGEQYF.

This chain links TRBV14 with TRBJ2-7; 9 nucleotides match TRBD1. V lost 0 bases, J lost 0 bases, and 18 bases stayed unmatched. The CDR3 loop spans 21 amino acids. Germline V CDR1 and CDR2: SGHDN, FVKESK. The CDR3: CASSQDLRDRVMRVSSYEQYV. The CDR3 DNA is TGTGCCAGCAGCCAAGATCTACGGGACAGGGTGATGCGGGTAAGCTCCTACGAGCAGTACGTC.

J is TRBJ2-2 and V is TRBV7-2; TRBD2 is a possible D gene (6 bases). The CDR3 runs 13 residues. Per germline, CDR1 SGHTA and CDR2 FQGNSA. Trimming took off 5 bases at V and 8 bases at J, with 12 bases between the two ends. CDR3 coding DNA: TGTGCCAGCAGCCTACTAGCTTCAGGGGAGCTGTTTTTT. This gives the protein CASSLLASGELFF.

This sequence joins TRBV2 and TRBJ2-7, with TRBD1 identical over 8 bases. Germline loops: CDR1 SNHLY, CDR2 FYNNEI. The CDR3 extends over 14 amino acids. With 7 bases clipped from V and 9 bases from J, the junction kept 14 bases outside the gene matches. The CDR3 is CASTLGHQGARQYF. CDR3 nucleotides: TGTGCCAGCACTCTCGGACATCAGGGGGCTAGGCAGTACTTC.

V and J are TRBV9 and TRBJ2-7; 11 bases are shared with TRBD2. The CDR3 totals 15 residues. The germline V gene has CDR1 SGDLS and CDR2 YYNGEE. Here the CDR3 reads CAGSGTSGGAYEQYV. The CDR3 DNA is TGTGCCGGCAGCGGTACTAGCGGGGGAGCCTACGAGCAGTACGTC.

The rearrangement uses TRBV5-1 and TRBJ1-2, with 7 bases fitting TRBD1. V gave up 3 bases and J gave up 0 bases; unmatched junction bases: 8. Per germline, CDR1 SGHRS and CDR2 YFSETQ. The CDR3 runs to 16 residues. The CDR3: CASSSTGVSTNYGYTF. The DNA of the CDR3 is TGCGCCAGCAGCTCTACAGGGGTCAGCACTAACTATGGCTACACCTTC.

The chain employs TRBV28 and TRBJ1-1; a weak D match, TRBD1 (5 bases). The CDR3 contains 13 residues. In germline, CDR1 is MDHEN, CDR2 SYDVKM. Trimming took 5 bases from V and 4 from J, leaving 11 bases between them. The CDR3 DNA reads as TGTGCCAGCAGTAGCCTCGGGGGCACTGAAGCTTTCTTT. Its translation is CASSSLGGTEAFF.

Notes on this clone: Other DNA sequences in this specimen translate into the identical CDR3. V is TRBV5-1 and J is TRBJ1-2; D is unclear. There are 12 residues in the CDR3. Germline V gene sequence: CDR1 SGHRS, CDR2 YFSETQ. Trimming removed 0 bases at V and 4 bases at J, with 4 bases between. DNA for the CDR3: TGCGCCAGCAGCTTGGCGTCCTATGGCTACACCTTC. Its protein is CASSLASYGYTF.

The V and J genes are TRBV13 and TRBJ1-6, with TRBD1 matching 9 bases. This CDR3 comprises 18 residues. The V gene's germline CDR1 is PRHDT and CDR2 FYEKMQ (reference sequence). V shed 2 bases and J 6 bases; nucleotides not matched to a gene: 11. The CDR3 spells CASSLRDRVNRVNSPLHF. Here the CDR3 DNA reads TGTGCCAGCAGCTTAAGGGACAGGGTCAACCGGGTTAATTCACCCCTCCACTTT.

The rearrangement joins TRBV11-2 to TRBJ1-2, with TRBD1 identical over 10 bases. The V and J ends lost 4 bases and 8 bases, in that order; junction bases with no gene match: 10. CDR1 is SGHAT and CDR2 is FQNNGV in the germline V gene. This CDR3 region has 15 residues. CDR3 sequence reads: CASSSGGTGVPGYTF. The CDR3, as DNA: TGTGCCAGCAGCTCAGGTGGGACAGGGGTGCCCGGCTACACCTTC.

This clone has just a few counts. The gene calls are TRBV5-1 and TRBJ2-5, with a possible D match to TRBD2 (6 bases). The V end was cut by 1 base, the J end by 5 bases, with 9 bases between. CDR3 size: 13 residues. CDR1 SGHRS and CDR2 YFSETQ come from the germline V gene. CDR3 sequence reads: CASSLFGGETQYF. CDR3 nucleotide sequence: TGCGCCAGCAGCTTGTTCGGAGGGGAGACCCAGTACTTC.

There are a few counts of this clone. J is TRBJ2-1 and V is TRBV6-4; possible D gene TRBD2, 6 bases. V was shortened by 3 bases and J by 0 bases, with 12 bases between the two germline ends. The CDR3 has 16 residues. Germline V lookup: CDR1 MRHNA, CDR2 SNTAGT. The DNA of the CDR3 is TGTGCCAGCAGTGAACGCTGGGGGGACTCCTACAATGAGCAGTTCTTC. Its translation: CASSERWGDSYNEQFF.

For the CDR3, the DNA is TGTGCCAGCAGTTATTCCGGGAACACCGGGGAGCTGTTTTTT. Its protein product is CASSYSGNTGELFF. The J gene is TRBJ2-2, the V gene TRBV6-6; no clear D. The CDR3 covers 14 residues. CDR1 is MNHNY and CDR2 is SVGAGI in the germline V gene (reference sequence). The ends were cut back, 3 bases at V and 1 base at J, with 6 bases in the middle.

The rearrangement links TRBV4-1 to TRBJ2-2; D is possibly TRBD2 (7 bases). This CDR3 contains 18 residues. The V gene's germline CDR1 is MGHRA and CDR2 YSYEKL. V was trimmed by 1 base and J by 4 bases, leaving 19 bases between them. CDR3 DNA: TGCGCCAGCAGCCAAGCAGCGGGGAGGGGGAAGGGCACCGGGGAGCTGTTTTTT. The encoded protein is CASSQAAGRGKGTGELFF.

This clone was counted a few times. The chain links TRBV25-1 to TRBJ2-5, with 8 bases identical to TRBD2. Germline CDR1 is MGHDK and CDR2 is SYGVNS. J lost 1 base, V lost 7 bases, and 2 bases had no gene match. The CDR3 has 13 residues. The CDR3 region has the DNA TGTGCCAGCAACCGGGGGGGCCAAGAGACCCAGTACTTC. Translation: CASNRGGQETQYF.

The chain carries TRBV11-3 and TRBJ2-7; D is perhaps TRBD1 (6 bases). Germline lookup yields CDR1 SGHNT and CDR2 YENEEA. This CDR3 contains 14 residues. V was trimmed by 3 bases and J by 2 bases, leaving 11 bases between them. The CDR3 spells CASSFGQTTYEQYF. Here the CDR3 DNA reads TGTGCCAGCAGCTTCGGACAGACAACCTACGAGCAGTACTTC.

The chain has TRBV6-5 and TRBJ1-4; D remains ambiguous. V lost 5 bases and J lost 10, with 14 bases in between. Germline V gene data show CDR1 as MNHEY and CDR2 as SVGAGI. The CDR3 consists of 13 residues. The CDR3 region is CASSPSSSRKLFF. The CDR3 DNA is TGTGCCAGCAGTCCGTCGTCCTCCCGAAAACTGTTTTTT.

The chain is built from TRBV6-1 and TRBJ2-7; TRBD2 matches 13 bases. Trimming removed 10 bases from V and 2 bases from J; junction bases left unmatched: 2. Looked up from germline, CDR1 is MNHNS and CDR2 is SASEGT. The CDR3 runs to 13 residues. CDR3 nucleotide sequence: TGTGCCACTGGGACTAGCGGGACCTACGAGCAGTACGTC. Protein sequence: CATGTSGTYEQYV.

The genes are TRBV5-4 and TRBJ2-5; a possible D gene is TRBD1 (5 bases). Germline CDR1 reads SGHNT; CDR2 reads YYREEE (reference sequence). The V and J ends lost 1 base and 1 base respectively, with 8 bases between them. CDR3 size: 14 residues. The CDR3 region is CASSLQQAQETQYF. As DNA, the CDR3 is TGTGCCAGCAGCTTGCAACAGGCCCAAGAGACCCAGTACTTC.